Below, one T cell receptor (beta chain) is given with its context. The sample comes from a study of blood T cell repertoires in COVID-19. Study summary: T cells, B-cell-depleted T cells, or PBMCs supplied cDNA or gDNA.

Data came from immunoSEQ multiplex PCR; TCRdb stores just in-frame clones and leaves some out. This table holds 250,000 or so clones, about 85% found once. Adults between roughly 18 and 90 years of age took part from under 30 US areas. Researchers sorted participants into cohorts using their self-reported clinical history. Recovered status applied to Cohort 3 donors who had two consecutive negative PCRs. It also applied to those with clearance or with symptom resolution. The material sequenced was PBMCs or T cells enriched from blood (not recorded which). The clonotype comes from a man aged 30-40 years who had recovered from COVID-19.

Here the CDR3 DNA reads TGTGCCAGCAGCGCTACGAACACCGGGGAGCTGTTTTTT. This translates into CASSATNTGELFF. The chain joins TRBV9 to TRBJ2-2; D remains unclear. Per germline, CDR1 SGDLS and CDR2 YYNGEE. The CDR3 is 13 amino acids. Trimming shortened V by 3 bases and J by 0 bases, and 3 bases separated the two germline ends.